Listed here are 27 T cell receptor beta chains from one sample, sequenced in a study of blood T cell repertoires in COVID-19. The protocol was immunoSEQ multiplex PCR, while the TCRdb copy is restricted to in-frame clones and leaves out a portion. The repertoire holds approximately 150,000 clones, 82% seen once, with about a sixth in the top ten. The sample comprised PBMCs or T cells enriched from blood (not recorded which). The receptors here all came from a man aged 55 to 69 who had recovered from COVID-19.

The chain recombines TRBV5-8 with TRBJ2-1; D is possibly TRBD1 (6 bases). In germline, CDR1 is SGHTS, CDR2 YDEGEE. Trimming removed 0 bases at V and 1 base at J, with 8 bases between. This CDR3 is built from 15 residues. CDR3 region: CASSLGTESYNEQFF. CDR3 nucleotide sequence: TGTGCCAGCAGCTTGGGGACAGAATCCTACAATGAGCAGTTCTTC.

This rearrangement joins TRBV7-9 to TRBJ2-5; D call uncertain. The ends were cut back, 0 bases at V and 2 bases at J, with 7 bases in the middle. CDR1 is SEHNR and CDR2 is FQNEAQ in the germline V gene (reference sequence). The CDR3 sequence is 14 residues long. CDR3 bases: TGTGCCAGCAGCTTAGCGGTCACACAAGAGACCCAGTACTTC. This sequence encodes CASSLAVTQETQYF.

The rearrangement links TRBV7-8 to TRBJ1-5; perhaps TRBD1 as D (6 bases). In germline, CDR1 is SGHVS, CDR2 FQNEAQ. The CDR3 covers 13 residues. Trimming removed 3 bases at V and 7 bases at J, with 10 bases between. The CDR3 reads CASSFGQGQPQHF. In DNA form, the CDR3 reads TGTGCCAGCAGCTTTGGTCAGGGGCAGCCCCAGCATTTT.

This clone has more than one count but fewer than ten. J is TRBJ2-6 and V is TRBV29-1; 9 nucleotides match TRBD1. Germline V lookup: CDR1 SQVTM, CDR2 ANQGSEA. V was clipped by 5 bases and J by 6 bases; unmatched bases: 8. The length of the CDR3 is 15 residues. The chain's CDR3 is CSVHTGGAEANVLTF. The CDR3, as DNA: TGCAGCGTTCACACAGGGGGCGCGGAGGCCAACGTCCTGACTTTC.

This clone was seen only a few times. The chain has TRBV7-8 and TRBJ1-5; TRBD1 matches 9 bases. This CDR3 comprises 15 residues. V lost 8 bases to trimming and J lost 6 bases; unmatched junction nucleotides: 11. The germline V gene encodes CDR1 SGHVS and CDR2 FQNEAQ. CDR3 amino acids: CASGMGQGGFQPQHF. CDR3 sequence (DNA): TGTGCCAGCGGAATGGGACAGGGAGGATTTCAGCCCCAGCATTTT.

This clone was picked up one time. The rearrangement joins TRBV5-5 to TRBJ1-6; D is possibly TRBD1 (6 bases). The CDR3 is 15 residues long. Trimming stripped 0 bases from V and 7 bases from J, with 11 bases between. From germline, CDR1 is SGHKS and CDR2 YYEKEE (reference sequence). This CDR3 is CASSLEGGPNSPLHF. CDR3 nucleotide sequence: TGTGCCAGCAGCTTGGAGGGGGGGCCCAATTCACCCCTCCACTTT.

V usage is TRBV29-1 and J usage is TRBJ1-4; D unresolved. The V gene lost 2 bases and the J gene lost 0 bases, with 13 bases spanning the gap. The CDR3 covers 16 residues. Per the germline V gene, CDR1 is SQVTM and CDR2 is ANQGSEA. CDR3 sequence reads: CSVESAGTSTNEKLFF. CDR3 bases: TGCAGCGTTGAATCAGCAGGCACCTCAACTAATGAAAAACTGTTTTTT.

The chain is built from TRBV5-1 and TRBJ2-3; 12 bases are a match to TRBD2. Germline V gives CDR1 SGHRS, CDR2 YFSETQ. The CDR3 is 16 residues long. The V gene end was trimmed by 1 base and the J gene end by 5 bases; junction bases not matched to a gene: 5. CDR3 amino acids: CASSLLLAGGQDTQYF. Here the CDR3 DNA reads TGCGCCAGCAGCTTGCTACTAGCGGGGGGACAAGATACGCAGTATTTT.

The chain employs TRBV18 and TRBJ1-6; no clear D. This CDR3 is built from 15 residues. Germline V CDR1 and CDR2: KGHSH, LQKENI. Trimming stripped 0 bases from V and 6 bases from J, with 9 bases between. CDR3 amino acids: CASSPPTASNSPLHF. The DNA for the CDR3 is TGTGCCAGCTCACCACCAACAGCCTCTAATTCACCCCTCCACTTT.

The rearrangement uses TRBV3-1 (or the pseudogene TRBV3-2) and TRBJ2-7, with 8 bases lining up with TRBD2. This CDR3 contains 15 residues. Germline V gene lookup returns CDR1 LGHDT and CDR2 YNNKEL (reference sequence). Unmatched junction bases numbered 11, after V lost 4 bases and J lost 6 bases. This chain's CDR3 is CASSRMSGRLIEQYF. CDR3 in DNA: TGTGCCAGCAGCCGAATGAGCGGGAGATTGATCGAGCAGTACTTC.

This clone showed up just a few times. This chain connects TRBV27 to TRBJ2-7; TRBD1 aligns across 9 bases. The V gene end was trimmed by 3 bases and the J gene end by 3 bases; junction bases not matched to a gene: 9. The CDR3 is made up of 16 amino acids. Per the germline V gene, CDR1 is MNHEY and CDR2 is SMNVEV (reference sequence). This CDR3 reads CASSFRGGDRVYEQYF. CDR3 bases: TGTGCCAGCAGTTTCCGAGGGGGGGACAGGGTCTACGAGCAGTACTTC.

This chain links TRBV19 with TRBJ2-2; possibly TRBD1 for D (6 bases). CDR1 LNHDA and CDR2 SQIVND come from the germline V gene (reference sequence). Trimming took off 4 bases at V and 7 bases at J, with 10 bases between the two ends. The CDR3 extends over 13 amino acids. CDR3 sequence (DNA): TGTGCCAGTAGTAGGGGACACGGCGGGGAGCTGTTTTTT. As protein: CASSRGHGGELFF.

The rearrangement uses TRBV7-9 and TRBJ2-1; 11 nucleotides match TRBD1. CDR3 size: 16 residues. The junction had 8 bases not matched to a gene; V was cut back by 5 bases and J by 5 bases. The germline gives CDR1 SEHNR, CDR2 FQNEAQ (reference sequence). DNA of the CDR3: TGTGCCAGCAGCCACCGCCCGGGACAGGGGGACAATGAGCAGTTCTTC. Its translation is CASSHRPGQGDNEQFF.

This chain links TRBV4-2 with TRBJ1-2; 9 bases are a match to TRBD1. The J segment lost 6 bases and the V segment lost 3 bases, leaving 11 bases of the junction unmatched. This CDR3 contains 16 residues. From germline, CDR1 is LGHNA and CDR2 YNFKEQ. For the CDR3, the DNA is TGTGCCAGCAGCCAGACTAGCGGGGACAGGGTGAATGGCTACACCTTC. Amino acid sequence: CASSQTSGDRVNGYTF.

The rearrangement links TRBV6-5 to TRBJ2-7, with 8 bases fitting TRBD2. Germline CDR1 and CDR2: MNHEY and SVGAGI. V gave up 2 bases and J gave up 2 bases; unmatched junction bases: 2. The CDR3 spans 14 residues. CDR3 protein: CASSYREGTYEQYF. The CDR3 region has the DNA TGTGCCAGCAGTTACCGGGAGGGAACCTACGAGCAGTACTTC.

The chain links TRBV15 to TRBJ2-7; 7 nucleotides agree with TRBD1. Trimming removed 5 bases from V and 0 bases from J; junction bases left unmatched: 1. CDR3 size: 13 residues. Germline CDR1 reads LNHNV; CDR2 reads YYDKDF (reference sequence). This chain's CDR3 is CATSRTGSYEQYF. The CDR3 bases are TGTGCCACCAGCCGGACAGGCTCCTACGAGCAGTACTTC.

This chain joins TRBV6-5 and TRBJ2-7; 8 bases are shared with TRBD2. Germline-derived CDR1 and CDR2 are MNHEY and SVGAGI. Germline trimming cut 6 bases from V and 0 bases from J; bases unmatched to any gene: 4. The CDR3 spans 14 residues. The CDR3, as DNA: TGTGCCAGCAGCCTACTAGCGGCCTCCTACGAGCAGTACTTC. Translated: CASSLLAASYEQYF.

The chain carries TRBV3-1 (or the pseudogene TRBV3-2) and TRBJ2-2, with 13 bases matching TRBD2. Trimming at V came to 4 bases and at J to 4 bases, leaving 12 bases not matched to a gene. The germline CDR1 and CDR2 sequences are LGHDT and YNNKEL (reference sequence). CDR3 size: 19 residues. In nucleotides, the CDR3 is TGTGCCAGCAGCCCCCTCCGGACTAGCGGGGGACGAAGCACCGGGGAGCTGTTTTTT. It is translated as CASSPLRTSGGRSTGELFF.

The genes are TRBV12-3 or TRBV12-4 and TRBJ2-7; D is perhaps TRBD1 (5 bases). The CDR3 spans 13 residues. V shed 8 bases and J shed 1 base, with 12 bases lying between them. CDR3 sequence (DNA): TGTGCCAGCGTAAAGACAGATTCCTACGAGCAGTACTTC. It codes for CASVKTDSYEQYF.

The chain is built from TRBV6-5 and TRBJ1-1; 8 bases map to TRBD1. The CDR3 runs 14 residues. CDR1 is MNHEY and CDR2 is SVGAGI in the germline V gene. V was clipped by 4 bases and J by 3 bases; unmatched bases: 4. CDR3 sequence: CASSSRGQDTEAFF. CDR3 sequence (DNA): TGTGCCAGCAGTTCCAGGGGGCAGGACACTGAAGCTTTCTTT.

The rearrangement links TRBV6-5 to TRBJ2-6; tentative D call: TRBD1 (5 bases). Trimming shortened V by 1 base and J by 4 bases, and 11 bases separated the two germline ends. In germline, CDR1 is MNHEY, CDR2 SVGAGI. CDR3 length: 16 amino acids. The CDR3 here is CASSYYQGGGANVLTF. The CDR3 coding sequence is TGTGCCAGCAGTTACTACCAGGGTGGAGGGGCCAACGTCCTGACTTTC.

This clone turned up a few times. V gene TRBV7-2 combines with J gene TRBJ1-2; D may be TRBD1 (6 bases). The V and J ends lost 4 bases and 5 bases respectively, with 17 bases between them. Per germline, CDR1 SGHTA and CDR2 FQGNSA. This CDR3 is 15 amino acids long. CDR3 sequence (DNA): TGTGCCAGCAGCTCAGGAGCTGGGACACGATATGGCTACACCTTC. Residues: CASSSGAGTRYGYTF.

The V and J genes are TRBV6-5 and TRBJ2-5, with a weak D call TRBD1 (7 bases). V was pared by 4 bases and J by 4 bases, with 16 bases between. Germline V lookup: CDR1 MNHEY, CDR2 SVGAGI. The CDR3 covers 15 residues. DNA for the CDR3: TGTGCCAGCAGTTCCTCGGGGCAGGGGGGAGAGACCCAGTACTTC. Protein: CASSSSGQGGETQYF.

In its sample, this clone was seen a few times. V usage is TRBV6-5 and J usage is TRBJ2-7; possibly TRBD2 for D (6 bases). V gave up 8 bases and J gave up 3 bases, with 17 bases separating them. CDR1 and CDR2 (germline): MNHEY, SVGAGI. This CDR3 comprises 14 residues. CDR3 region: CASSRGGPSYEQYF. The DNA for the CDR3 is TGTGCCAGCTCCCGAGGAGGGCCGAGCTACGAGCAGTACTTC.

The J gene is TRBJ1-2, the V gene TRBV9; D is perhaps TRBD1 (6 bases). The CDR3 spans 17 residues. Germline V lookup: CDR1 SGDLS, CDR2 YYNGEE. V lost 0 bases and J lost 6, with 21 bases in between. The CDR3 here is CASSVVPGQGKIDGYTF. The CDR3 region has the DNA TGTGCCAGCAGCGTAGTCCCTGGTCAGGGGAAGATTGATGGCTACACCTTC.

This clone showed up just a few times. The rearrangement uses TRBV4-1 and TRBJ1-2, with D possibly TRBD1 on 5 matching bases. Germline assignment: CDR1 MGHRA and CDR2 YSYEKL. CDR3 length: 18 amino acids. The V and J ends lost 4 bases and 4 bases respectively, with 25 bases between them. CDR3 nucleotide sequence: TGCGCCAGCAGCCTCGCGCGGGGGACCGGGGACGATACCTATGGCTACACCTTC. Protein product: CASSLARGTGDDTYGYTF.

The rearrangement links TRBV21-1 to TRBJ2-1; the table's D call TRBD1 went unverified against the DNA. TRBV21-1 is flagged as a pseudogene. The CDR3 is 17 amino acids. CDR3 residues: CASSKKGGTGEIHEQFF. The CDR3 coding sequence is TGTGCCAGCAGCAAAAAAGGCGGGACAGGGGAGATCCATGAGCAGTTCTTC.